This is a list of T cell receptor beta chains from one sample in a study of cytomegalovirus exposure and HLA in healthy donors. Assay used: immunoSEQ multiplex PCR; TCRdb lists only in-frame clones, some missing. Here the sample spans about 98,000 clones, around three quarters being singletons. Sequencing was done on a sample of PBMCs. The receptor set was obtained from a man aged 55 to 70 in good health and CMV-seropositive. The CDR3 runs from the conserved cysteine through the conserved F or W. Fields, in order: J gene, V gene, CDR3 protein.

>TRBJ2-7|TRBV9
CASSAGQGAFEQYF
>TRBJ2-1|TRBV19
CASSVHLAGGQYNEQFF
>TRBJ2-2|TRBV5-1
CASSFGGQGANTGELFF
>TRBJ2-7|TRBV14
CASSVTVKTYEQYF
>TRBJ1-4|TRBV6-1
CASSPRVGQGMKLFF
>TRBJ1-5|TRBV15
CATSRTTVSNQPQHF
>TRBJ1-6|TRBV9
CASSGGQGGNSPLHF
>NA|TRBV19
CASSSPASGGLSYEQYF
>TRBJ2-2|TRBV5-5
CASSQDVSSGTTLFF
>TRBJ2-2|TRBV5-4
CASSPGQGNTGELFF
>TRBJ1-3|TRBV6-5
CASSPSDRGWGTIYF
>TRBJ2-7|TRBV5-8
CATYPRGRASYEQYF
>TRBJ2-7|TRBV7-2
CASSLGGQGLSEQYF
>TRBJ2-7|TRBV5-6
CASSLEVTIGIGEQYF
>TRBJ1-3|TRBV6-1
CASNDAGTLSSGNTIYF
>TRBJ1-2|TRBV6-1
CASSEIRAGRPYTF
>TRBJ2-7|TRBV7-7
CASSLGSGLEQYF
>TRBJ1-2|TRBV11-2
CASSLLRGRVEGYTF
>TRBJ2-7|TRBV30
CAWRSTTYEQYF
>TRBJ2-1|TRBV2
CASRDPAGGRYNEQFF
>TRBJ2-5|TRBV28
CASSPGPTSLAGRNLETQYF
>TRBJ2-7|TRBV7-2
CASSYPGNEQYF
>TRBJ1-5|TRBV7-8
CASSLGRGGKQHQPQHF
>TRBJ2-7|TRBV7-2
CASSLAAGGRNYEQYF